Listed below are T cell receptor beta chains from one sample, sequenced in a study of CD8 T cells in ankylosing spondylitis. TCRdb processed the 5' RACE reads anew with MiXCR; each CDR3 protein has one entry. The sample includes 670,000 or so distinct CDR3 sequences, 19% of them seen just once. The sequenced sample was blood, either unsorted or a sorted T cell fraction (not recorded which). All receptors come from a male donor with ankylosing spondylitis. The CDR3 runs from the conserved cysteine through the conserved F or W. Each record gives: V gene, D gene, J gene, clone size, CDR3 protein, CDR3 DNA. D genes are given only for firm matches. Size tells how often a clone was seen (once, few, many) or the class of an expanded clone, and some rows leave it out.

TRBV20-1	-	TRBJ2-1	-	CSAGGGPYNEQFF	TGCAGTGCTGGCGGGGGCCCCTACAATGAGCAGTTCTTC
TRBV15	-	TRBJ2-1	few	CATSTHAARASSYNEQFF	TGTGCCACCAGCACTCATGCGGCGCGGGCAAGCTCCTACAATGAGCAGTTCTTC
TRBV2	TRBD2	TRBJ2-1	few	CASSEVLAGIEQFF	TGTGCCAGCAGTGAAGTACTAGCGGGAATTGAGCAGTTCTTC
TRBV6-2/TRBV6-3	-	TRBJ1-1	-	CASTRGGFGAFF	TGTGCCAGCACCAGAGGAGGTTTTGGAGCTTTCTTT
TRBV7-6	-	TRBJ2-1	-	CASSLGGSEGGPYNEQFF	TGTGCCAGCAGCTTAGGGGGCAGCGAGGGGGGCCCCTACAATGAGCAGTTCTTC
TRBV7-2	TRBD1	TRBJ2-5	few	CASSPRGPQETQYF	TGTGCCAGCAGCCCCAGGGGGCCCCAAGAGACCCAGTACTTC
TRBV4-1	-	TRBJ1-2	-	CASSQDHYGYTF	TGCGCCAGCAGCCAAGACCACTATGGCTACACCTTC
TRBV29-1	-	TRBJ1-2	few	CSVDTASRGYTF	TGCAGCGTTGATACGGCATCTCGGGGCTACACCTTC
TRBV5-1	TRBD2	TRBJ2-3	few	CASRLAGKLTDTQYF	TGCGCCAGCCGACTAGCGGGGAAGCTCACAGATACGCAGTATTTT
TRBV4-1	TRBD1	TRBJ2-7	many	CASSQDLGQGSYEQYF	TGCGCCAGCAGCCAAGATTTGGGACAGGGATCCTACGAGCAGTACTTC
TRBV10-3	TRBD2	TRBJ2-7	-	CAISGGLAGPEQYF	TGTGCCATCAGTGGGGGACTAGCGGGGCCCGAGCAGTACTTC
TRBV20-1	-	TRBJ1-1	few	CSARTLRGGMNTEAFF	TGCAGTGCTAGAACCCTCAGGGGCGGTATGAACACTGAAGCTTTCTTT
TRBV7-2	-	TRBJ1-3	few	CASSSDSRSGNTIYF	TGTGCCAGCAGCTCGGACAGCCGCTCTGGAAACACCATATATTTT
TRBV28	TRBD1	TRBJ1-5	-	CASSLTRGQGAQPQHF	TGTGCCAGCAGTTTAACGAGAGGACAGGGAGCACAGCCCCAGCATTTT
TRBV12-3/TRBV12-4	-	TRBJ2-2	-	CASSPRIPNTGELFF	TGTGCCAGCAGTCCTCGGATCCCGAACACCGGGGAGCTGTTTTTT
TRBV28	-	TRBJ2-3	-	CASSLWMDFQTTQYF	TGTGCCAGCAGTTTATGGATGGACTTTCAAACTACGCAGTATTTT
TRBV5-5	-	TRBJ1-5	many	CASSSDVSQPQHF	TGTGCCAGCAGCTCCGATGTGAGTCAGCCCCAGCATTTT
TRBV7-2	TRBD2	TRBJ2-1	few	CASSLAPSGRNEQFF	TGTGCCAGCAGCTTAGCCCCTAGCGGGAGGAATGAGCAGTTCTTC
TRBV6-5	-	TRBJ1-6	-	CASSDSGRQNSPLHF	TGTGCCAGCAGTGACTCGGGACGGCAAAATTCACCCCTCCACTTT
TRBV6-5	-	TRBJ2-1	-	CASSSGGLGGNEQFF	TGTGCCAGCAGTTCAGGGGGACTAGGAGGCAATGAGCAGTTCTTC
TRBV27	-	TRBJ2-7	many	CASSLMGGSEQYF	TGTGCCAGCAGTTTAATGGGGGGATCCGAGCAGTACTTC
TRBV20-1	-	TRBJ1-1	-	CIAREGVTEAFF	TGCATTGCTAGAGAGGGGGTCACTGAAGCTTTCTTT
TRBV7-8	-	TRBJ2-1	few	CASSLAGRVNEQFF	TGTGCCAGCAGCTTAGCCGGTCGGGTCAATGAGCAGTTCTTC
TRBV3-1	TRBD1	TRBJ1-1	many	CASSHRTGTEAFF	TGTGCCAGCAGCCACCGGACAGGGACTGAAGCTTTCTTT
TRBV15	TRBD2	TRBJ2-2	few	CATSRTGLAATGELFF	TGTGCCACCAGCAGAACGGGACTAGCGGCCACCGGGGAGCTGTTTTTT
TRBV27	TRBD1	TRBJ2-3	few	CASSPPPTGGQDTQYF	TGTGCCAGCAGTCCCCCCCCGACAGGGGGGCAAGATACGCAGTATTTT
TRBV20-1	-	TRBJ2-1	-	CSARDLSRNEQFF	TGCAGTGCTAGAGATCTTAGCCGTAATGAGCAGTTCTTC
TRBV4-1	-	TRBJ2-5	-	CASSQPLITPGSRGTQYF	TGCGCCAGCAGCCAACCCTTAATTACCCCAGGGTCTCGGGGGACCCAGTACTTC
TRBV7-8	-	TRBJ2-1	few	CASSLSGLGAEQFF	TGTGCCAGCAGCCTCTCGGGTCTAGGGGCTGAGCAGTTCTTC
TRBV4-3	TRBD2	TRBJ2-1	-	CASSRETSAEQFF	TGCGCCAGCAGCCGGGAGACTAGCGCTGAGCAGTTCTTC
TRBV5-1	-	TRBJ1-4	-	CASSLGTDNEKLFF	TGCGCCAGCAGCTTGGGGACAGATAATGAAAAACTGTTTTTT
TRBV5-1	TRBD2	TRBJ2-7	-	CASSSQAGSFYEQYF	TGCGCCAGCAGCTCCCAAGCGGGGTCCTTCTACGAGCAGTACTTC
TRBV12-3/TRBV12-4	TRBD1	TRBJ1-4	-	CASSRGQKTTNEKLFF	TGTGCCAGCAGTCGGGGACAGAAGACAACTAATGAAAAACTGTTTTTT
TRBV12-3/TRBV12-4	-	TRBJ1-1	few	CASSLRGFGEAFF	TGTGCCAGCAGTTTGAGGGGGTTTGGTGAAGCTTTCTTT
TRBV10-3	TRBD2	TRBJ2-1	-	CAISDPNRRAGANEQFF	TGTGCCATCAGTGACCCTAACCGGAGAGCGGGAGCCAATGAGCAGTTCTTC
TRBV6-1	-	TRBJ1-5	few	CASSEGLAGNQPQHF	TGTGCCAGCAGTGAGGGACTAGCAGGCAATCAGCCCCAGCATTTT
TRBV5-1	TRBD1	TRBJ2-1	-	CASSSGTDNEQFF	TGCGCCAGCAGCTCCGGGACAGACAATGAGCAGTTCTTC
TRBV9	TRBD1	TRBJ1-3	few	CASSVGDRTPSGNTIYF	TGTGCCAGCAGCGTGGGGGACAGGACCCCCTCTGGAAACACCATATATTTT
TRBV7-2	-	TRBJ1-2	-	CASSFMLEATYGYTF	TGTGCCAGCAGCTTTATGTTAGAGGCGACCTATGGCTACACCTTC
TRBV11-2	TRBD1	TRBJ1-1	-	CASSPDRSLGTEAFF	TGTGCCAGCAGCCCGGACAGGTCCCTTGGCACTGAAGCTTTCTTT
TRBV10-3	TRBD1	TRBJ2-7	many	CAISVGQGYEQYF	TGTGCCATCAGTGTTGGACAGGGCTACGAGCAGTACTTC
TRBV11-2	-	TRBJ2-3	-	CASSRDPDTDTQYF	TGTGCCAGCAGCCGGGACCCTGACACAGATACGCAGTATTTT
TRBV5-1	TRBD1	TRBJ2-6	-	CASSLAGGQGGSGANVLTF	TGCGCCAGCAGCTTGGCCGGGGGACAGGGCGGGTCTGGGGCCAACGTCCTGACTTTC
TRBV27	-	TRBJ2-7	-	CASSLSVGAGEQYF	TGTGCCAGCAGTTTATCTGTGGGGGCTGGCGAGCAGTACTTC
TRBV7-9	-	TRBJ2-1	-	CASSRDGFEQFF	TGTGCCAGCAGCAGGGACGGTTTTGAGCAGTTCTTC
TRBV7-9	TRBD1	TRBJ2-7	few	CASSLAGGAESYEQYF	TGTGCCAGCAGCTTAGCAGGGGGCGCCGAATCCTACGAGCAGTACTTC
TRBV24-1	TRBD2	TRBJ2-1	few	CANRSGTSLVGEQFF	TGTGCCAACCGATCCGGGACTAGCCTTGTGGGGGAGCAGTTCTTC
TRBV13	-	TRBJ2-1	-	CASSSHRGKGYNEQFF	TGTGCCAGCAGCTCCCACCGGGGGAAGGGTTACAATGAGCAGTTCTTC
TRBV9	-	TRBJ2-1	-	CASSAQGDSWRVTEQFF	TGTGCCAGCAGCGCCCAAGGGGACAGCTGGAGGGTCACTGAGCAGTTCTTC
TRBV2	TRBD2	TRBJ2-3	-	CASSGGRATADTQYF	TGTGCCAGCAGTGGCGGGAGGGCCACGGCAGATACGCAGTATTTT
TRBV5-5	-	TRBJ2-3	few	CASSLGLQSTDTQYF	TGTGCCAGCAGCTTGGGACTACAAAGCACAGATACGCAGTATTTT
TRBV5-6	-	TRBJ2-3	few	CASSLVGRKQADTQYF	TGTGCCAGCAGCTTGGTGGGGCGGAAGCAGGCAGATACGCAGTATTTT
TRBV20-1	TRBD1	TRBJ1-1	few	CSAPTGGSKVKAFF	TGCAGTGCTCCGACAGGGGGTAGTAAGGTGAAAGCTTTCTTT
TRBV5-1	TRBD2	TRBJ2-3	few	CASSLAGGRGVITDTQYF	TGCGCCAGCAGCTTGGCCGGCGGGAGAGGAGTAATCACAGATACGCAGTATTTT
TRBV12-3/TRBV12-4	-	TRBJ2-2	-	CASSPSSQGSTGELFF	TGTGCCAGCAGTCCATCTTCTCAGGGGAGCACCGGGGAGCTGTTTTTT
TRBV10-3	-	TRBJ2-1	-	CAISEATYNEQFF	TGTGCCATCAGTGAGGCCACTTACAATGAGCAGTTCTTC